This paragraph covers one T cell receptor (beta chain) sequence. Its antigen remains unidentified. Base qualities were left out, and no much larger clone turns up one base away. The CDR3 measures 15 amino acids from cysteine to phenylalanine. Just CDR3 DNA is preserved here, 45 bases in frame from base 1. The germline V gene encodes CDR1 SGHTA and CDR2 FQGNSA. After removal of 5 bases from V and 7 bases from J, the junction retains 11 bases not matched to a gene. The sample originates from a study of blood T cell repertoires in COVID-19 (dated by TCRdb to the early 2020s). Background on the whole study: The collaborator samples originated in the United States, Italy and Spain and spanned the acute and convalescent phases of COVID-19. The sample metadata nearly always contained a de-identified subject ID, COVID-19 status, age in years and sex. Where HLA class I and class II types were available, the types were taken from metadata supplied by the sample provider, not from assay-based typing. The repertoires were made available in a free public database intended to serve as a resource for research on the immune response to SARS-CoV-2. The material from the prospective study consisted of cDNA or gDNA derived from T cells, B-cell-depleted T cells, or PBMCs. Subjects who had been exposed to COVID-19, were actively infected with it, or had recovered from it provided the deeply sampled blood TCRbeta repertoires that made up the dataset. The samples were drawn from the first 160 participants of the ongoing ImmuneRACE study and from over 950 subjects provided by 6 global collaborators. Overall study outcomes, separate from this receptor: The quantity of clinical and demographic metadata differed by source and by participant and was supplied without curation.

The collaborating institutions used their own protocols to collect whole blood in K2EDTA tubes. For TCRbeta analysis, collaborator samples were shipped as frozen whole blood, as isolated PBMCs, or as DNA extracted from either sample type. TCRbeta CDR3 regions were amplified from genomic DNA using the immunoSEQ Assay, a bias-controlled multiplex PCR. Regarding the original processing steps: Nucleated cell counts per sample were estimated from amplification of reference gene primers within the assay. Sequence reads were collapsed and filtered to measure the absolute abundance of every unique TCRbeta CDR3 rearrangement. For each sample, productive Simpson clonality was calculated as the square root of Simpson's diversity index across productive rearrangements. Sourced from immuneACCESS, this table was stored by TCRdb with only in-frame sequences that have V and J called. A share of the clones is absent; for the studies checked, an unresolved V gene accounts for under half, and the remainder has no known explanation. D and trimming come from the DNA, and the V and J calls and clone size come from that table. Counted in this sample were about 170,000 clones; roughly 80% of them appeared once. In total, the top ten clones hold about a tenth of the sample.

This clonotype was sampled from a man aged 65 to 85 with active or convalescent COVID-19. The receptor chain draws on TRBV7-2 and TRBJ1-2; TRBD1 aligns with 9 central bases. Sequencing was done on a sample of peripheral blood. The sequenced DNA: TGTGCCAGCAGCAACCCACAGGGGGCGATCGTTGGCTACACCTTC. This yields the protein CASSNPQGAIVGYTF.